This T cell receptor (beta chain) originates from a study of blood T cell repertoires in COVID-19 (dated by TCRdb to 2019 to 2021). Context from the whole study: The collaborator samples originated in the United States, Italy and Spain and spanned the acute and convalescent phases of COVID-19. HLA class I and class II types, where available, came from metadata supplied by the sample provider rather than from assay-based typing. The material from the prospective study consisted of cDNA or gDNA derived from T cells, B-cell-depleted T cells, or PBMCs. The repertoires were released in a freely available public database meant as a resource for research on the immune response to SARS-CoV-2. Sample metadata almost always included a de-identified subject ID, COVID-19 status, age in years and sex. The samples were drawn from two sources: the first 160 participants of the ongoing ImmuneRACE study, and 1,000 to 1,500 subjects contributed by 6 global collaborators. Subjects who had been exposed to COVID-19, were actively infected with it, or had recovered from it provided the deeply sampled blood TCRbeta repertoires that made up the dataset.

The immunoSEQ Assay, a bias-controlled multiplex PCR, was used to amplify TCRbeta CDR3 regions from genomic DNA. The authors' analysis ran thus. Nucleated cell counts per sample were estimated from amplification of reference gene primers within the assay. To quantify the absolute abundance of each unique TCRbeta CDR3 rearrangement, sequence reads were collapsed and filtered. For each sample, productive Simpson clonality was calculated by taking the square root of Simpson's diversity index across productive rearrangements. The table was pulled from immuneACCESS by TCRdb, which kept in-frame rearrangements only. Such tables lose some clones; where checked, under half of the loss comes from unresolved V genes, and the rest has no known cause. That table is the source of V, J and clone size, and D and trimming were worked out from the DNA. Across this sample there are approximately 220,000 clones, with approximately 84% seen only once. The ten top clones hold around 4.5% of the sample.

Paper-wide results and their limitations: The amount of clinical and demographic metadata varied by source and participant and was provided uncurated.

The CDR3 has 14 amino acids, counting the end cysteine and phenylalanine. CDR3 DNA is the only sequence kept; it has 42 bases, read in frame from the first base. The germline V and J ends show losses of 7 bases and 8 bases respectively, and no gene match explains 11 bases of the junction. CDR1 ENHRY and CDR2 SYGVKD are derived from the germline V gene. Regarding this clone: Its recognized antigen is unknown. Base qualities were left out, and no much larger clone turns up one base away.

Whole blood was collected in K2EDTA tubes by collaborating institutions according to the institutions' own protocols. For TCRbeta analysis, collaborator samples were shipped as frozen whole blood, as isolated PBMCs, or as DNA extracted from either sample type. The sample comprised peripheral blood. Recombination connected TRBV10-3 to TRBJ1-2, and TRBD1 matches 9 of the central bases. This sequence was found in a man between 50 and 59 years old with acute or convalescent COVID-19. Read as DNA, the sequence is TGTGCCATCACCCGGGACAGGGTTGGGGAAGGCTACACCTTC. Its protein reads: CAITRDRVGEGYTF.